The next 2 T cell receptor beta chains were all read from a single sample in a study of blood T cell repertoires in COVID-19. Libraries were prepared by immunoSEQ multiplex PCR; TCRdb keeps only in-frame clonotypes and omits some of them. Found here are some 120,000 clones, roughly three quarters of them singletons; the top ten hold 35% to 40%. Sequencing input: peripheral blood. The receptors stem from a man aged 35-49 years with active or convalescent COVID-19.

The rearrangement joins TRBV7-8 to TRBJ1-6, with 8 bases fitting TRBD1. V shed 7 bases, J shed 10 bases, and the junction held 12 bases outside the gene matches. This CDR3 spans 15 amino acids. Looked up from germline, CDR1 is SGHVS and CDR2 is FQNEAQ. In DNA form, the CDR3 reads TGTGCCAGCACCCCCCTCGGACAGGGACAATCACCCCTCCACTTT. Its translation is CASTPLGQGQSPLHF.

This chain joins TRBV10-3 and TRBJ1-2; 9 bases are a match to TRBD1. This CDR3 spans 13 amino acids. Germline trimming cut 10 bases from V and 2 bases from J; bases unmatched to any gene: 5. Germline CDR1 is ENHRY and CDR2 is SYGVKD. The CDR3 region has the DNA TGTGCCACCTTGACAGGGGGAAACTATGGCTACACCTTC. Translation gives CATLTGGNYGYTF.